This T cell receptor beta chain was sequenced during a study of cytomegalovirus exposure and HLA in healthy donors. The CDR3 totals 16 residues. The germline CDR1 and CDR2 sequences are ENHRY and SYGVKD. V was pared by 2 bases and J by 3 bases, with 7 bases of the junction left unmatched. Only a few counts were recorded for this clone. Antigen unknown. Researchers ran the PCR with 60 Vbeta and 13 Jbeta primers. Clones were sequenced by immunoSEQ multiplex PCR, and TCRdb holds only the in-frame ones, with some missing. Among approximately 140,000 clones listed, about 80% were seen once. Overall study results and limits: According to a later analysis, donors in an Asian-associated ancestry cluster reportedly had fewer N-insertions than the roughly 720-donor mean.

This TCR was sampled from a man between 25 and 39 years old in good health and CMV-seronegative. This sequence joins TRBV10-3 and TRBJ2-7; TRBD2 matches at 10 bases. Sequences were obtained from PBMCs. The CDR3 DNA sequence: TGTGCCATCAGTGAGGTAAGGGCTAGCGGGAGCTACGAGCAGTACTTC. It yields the protein CAISEVRASGSYEQYF.